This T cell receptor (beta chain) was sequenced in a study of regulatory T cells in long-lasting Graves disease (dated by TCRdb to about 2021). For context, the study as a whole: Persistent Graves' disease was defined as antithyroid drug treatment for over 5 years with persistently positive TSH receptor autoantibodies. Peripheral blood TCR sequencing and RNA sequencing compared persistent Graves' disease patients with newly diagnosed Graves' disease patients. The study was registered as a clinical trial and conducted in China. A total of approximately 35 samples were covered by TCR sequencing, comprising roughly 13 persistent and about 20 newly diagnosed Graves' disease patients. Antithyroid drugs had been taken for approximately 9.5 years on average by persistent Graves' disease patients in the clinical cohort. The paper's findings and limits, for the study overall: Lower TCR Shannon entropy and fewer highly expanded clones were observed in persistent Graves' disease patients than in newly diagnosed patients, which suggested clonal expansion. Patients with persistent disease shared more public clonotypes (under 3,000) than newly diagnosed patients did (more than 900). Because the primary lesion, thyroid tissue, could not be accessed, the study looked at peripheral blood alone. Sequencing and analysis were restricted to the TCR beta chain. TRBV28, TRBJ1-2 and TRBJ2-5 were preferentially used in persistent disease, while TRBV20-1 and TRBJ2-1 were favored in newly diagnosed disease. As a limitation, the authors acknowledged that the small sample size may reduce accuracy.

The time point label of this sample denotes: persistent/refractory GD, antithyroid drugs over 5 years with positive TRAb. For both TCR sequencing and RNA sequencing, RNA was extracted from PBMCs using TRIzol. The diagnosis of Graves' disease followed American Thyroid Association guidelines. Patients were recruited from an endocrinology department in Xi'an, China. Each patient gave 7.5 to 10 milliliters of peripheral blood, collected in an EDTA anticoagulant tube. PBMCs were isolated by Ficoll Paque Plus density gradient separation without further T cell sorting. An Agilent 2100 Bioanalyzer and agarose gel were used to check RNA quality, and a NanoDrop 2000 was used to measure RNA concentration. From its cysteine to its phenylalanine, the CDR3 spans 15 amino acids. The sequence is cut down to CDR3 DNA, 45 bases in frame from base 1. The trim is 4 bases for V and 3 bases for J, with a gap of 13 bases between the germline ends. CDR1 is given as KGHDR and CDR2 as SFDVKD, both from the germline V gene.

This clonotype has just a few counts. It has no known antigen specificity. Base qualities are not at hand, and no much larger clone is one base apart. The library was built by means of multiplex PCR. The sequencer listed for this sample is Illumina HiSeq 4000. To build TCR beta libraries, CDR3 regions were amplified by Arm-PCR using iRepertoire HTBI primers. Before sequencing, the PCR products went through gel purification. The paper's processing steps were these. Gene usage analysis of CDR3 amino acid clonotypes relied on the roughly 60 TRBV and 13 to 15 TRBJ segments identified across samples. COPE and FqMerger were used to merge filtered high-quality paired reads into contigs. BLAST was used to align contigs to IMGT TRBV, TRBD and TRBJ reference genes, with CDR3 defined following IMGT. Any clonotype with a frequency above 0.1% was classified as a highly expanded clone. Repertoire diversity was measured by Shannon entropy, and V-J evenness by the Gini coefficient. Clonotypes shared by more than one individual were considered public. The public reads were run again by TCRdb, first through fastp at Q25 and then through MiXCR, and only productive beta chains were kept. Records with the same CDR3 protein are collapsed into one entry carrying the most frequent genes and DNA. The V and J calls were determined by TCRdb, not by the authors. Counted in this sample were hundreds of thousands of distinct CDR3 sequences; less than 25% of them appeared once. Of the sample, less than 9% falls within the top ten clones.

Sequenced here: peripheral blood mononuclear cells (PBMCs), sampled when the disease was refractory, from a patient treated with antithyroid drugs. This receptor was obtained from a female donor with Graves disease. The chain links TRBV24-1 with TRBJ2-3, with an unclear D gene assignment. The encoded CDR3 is CATSEGRMGTDTQYF. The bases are TGTGCCACCAGTGAAGGCAGGATGGGGACAGATACGCAGTATTTT.